The TCR beta chain under discussion was sequenced for a study of Ad26.COV2.S vaccination and SARS-CoV-2 variants. Study-level background: This donor came from the COV1001 trial of Ad26.COV2.S. Into the muscle, Ad26.COV2.S was dosed once or twice, 56 days apart.

In the case of this clone: Its antigen is currently unknown.

Treatment specified: some 19 received Ad26.COV2.S at low or high dose, single or two shots; 5 received placebo; per-sample allocation not given. Vaccine and placebo recipients were sampled on day 63 after the first injection. Donor was an adult aged 18-55 years in Boston. Study-wide findings and caveats: Non-spike TCR breadth did not differ much between vaccine and placebo recipients.

The CDR3 contains 16 residues. The trim removed 4 bases at V and 0 bases at J, leaving 9 bases unmatched. CDR1 and CDR2 (germline): SGHAT, FQNNGV. Clones were sequenced by immunoSEQ multiplex PCR, and TCRdb holds only the in-frame ones, with some missing. The profile shows more than 300,000 clones, about 88% of them singletons. V is TRBV11-2 and J is TRBJ2-7; 7 bases line up with TRBD1. The TCR was taken from a person between 18 and 60 years old who received the Ad26.COV2.S COVID-19 vaccine or a placebo. The material sequenced was peripheral blood, taken in a trial of Ad26.COV2.S vaccine versus placebo. The CDR3 region has the DNA TGTGCCAGCAGCTCCATCGACAGGGCCCACTCCTACGAGCAGTACTTC. This codes for CASSSIDRAHSYEQYF.